These T cell receptor beta chains were read from a single sample in a study of blood T cell repertoires in COVID-19. TCRdb's table, derived via immunoSEQ multiplex PCR, lists solely in-frame clones and lacks some. This sample has about 280,000 clones, with around 84% found just once. Input material: PBMCs or T cells enriched from blood (not recorded which). Receptors were obtained from a woman between 45 and 60 years old who had recovered from COVID-19. Both conserved end residues are part of each CDR3. D genes are given only for firm matches. Only part of the rows carry a size: once, few, many, or a class if the clone is expanded.

cdr3_nt cdr3_aa v_call d_call j_call clone_size
TGTGCCAGCAGTCCAGGGACTCACGAGACCCAGTACTTC CASSPGTHETQYF TRBV12-3/TRBV12-4 NA TRBJ2-5 NA
TGTGCCAGCAGTGATCGAACAGGCAGGAATCAGCCCCAGCATTTT CASSDRTGRNQPQHF TRBV2 NA TRBJ1-5 NA
TGCGCCAGCAGCCAAGCTTCCCAGGGGAATCAGCCCCAGCATTTT CASSQASQGNQPQHF TRBV4-1 NA TRBJ1-5 once
TGTGCCAGCAGCCCCCCGGGGGGCTACAATGAGCAGTTCTTC CASSPPGGYNEQFF TRBV11-2 TRBD2 TRBJ2-1 NA
TGTGCCAGCTCGCAGTCCACAGATACGCAGTATTTT CASSQSTDTQYF TRBV18 NA TRBJ2-3 NA
TGTGCCAGCAGCGTGAGCCCCCTCCAAGAGACCCAGTACTTC CASSVSPLQETQYF TRBV9 NA TRBJ2-5 NA
TGTGCCAGCAGTTACTCACTAGCGGGAGGGATAGATGAGCAGTTCTTC CASSYSLAGGIDEQFF TRBV6-2/TRBV6-3 TRBD2 TRBJ2-1 once
TGTGCCAGCAGCTTAGGTTCCCCTAATGAGCAGTTCTTC CASSLGSPNEQFF TRBV7-6 NA TRBJ2-1 NA
TGTGCCAGCAGCCCCGGGGTACTAGACTACAATGAGCAGTTCTTC CASSPGVLDYNEQFF TRBV5-4 NA TRBJ2-1 NA
TGTGCCAGTAGTACGAGGACAGGGTCGGTCACCGGGGAGCTGTTTTTT CASSTRTGSVTGELFF TRBV19 TRBD1 TRBJ2-2 NA
TGTGCCAGCAGTCTGACTAGCGTACCCTCGGAGACCCAGTACTTC CASSLTSVPSETQYF TRBV9 TRBD2 TRBJ2-5 NA
TGTGCCAGCAGCTCGCAAGGCGGACTGGCTTTCGATGAGCAGTTCTTC CASSSQGGLAFDEQFF TRBV5-4 NA TRBJ2-1 NA
TGTGCCAGCAGCCCCATGGGGGGGGACACCGGGGAGCTGTTTTTT CASSPMGGDTGELFF TRBV7-3 TRBD2 TRBJ2-2 NA
TGTGCCAGCAGATACCAGAACAGGAACACTGAAGCTTTCTTT CASRYQNRNTEAFF TRBV2 NA TRBJ1-1 NA
TGTGCCAGCCGATGGGGGGGACAGGGAGAGCAGTACTTC CASRWGGQGEQYF TRBV28 TRBD1 TRBJ2-7 NA
TGTGCCAGCAGCCAGTACGGGGTAAACACTGAAGCTTTCTTT CASSQYGVNTEAFF TRBV14 NA TRBJ1-1 NA
TGCGCCAGCAGCCAAATCCCTCGCAGTAACATGAACACTGAAGCTTTCTTT CASSQIPRSNMNTEAFF TRBV23-1 NA TRBJ1-1 NA
TGTGCCAGCAGCTCCGGGACAGTGAACACCGGGGAGCTGTTTTTT CASSSGTVNTGELFF TRBV11-2 TRBD1 TRBJ2-2 NA
TGTGCCAGCAGTTACTCAGACTCGGGGAGCCCAGATACGCAGTATTTT CASSYSDSGSPDTQYF TRBV6-5 NA TRBJ2-3 NA
TGTGCCAGCAGTTTATATTCGGACAGGGCATCAGGTCAGCCCCAGCATTTT CASSLYSDRASGQPQHF TRBV27 TRBD1 TRBJ1-5 NA
TGTGCCAGCAGTGTGGACAAGCCACCCCTCCACTTT CASSVDKPPLHF TRBV28 NA TRBJ1-6 once
TGTGCCTGGAGCATTTCAGGGAGCAATCAGCCCCAGCATTTT CAWSISGSNQPQHF TRBV30 NA TRBJ1-5 NA
TGTGCCAGCACCTGGGGAACGACTAGGAATGAGCAGTTCTTC CASTWGTTRNEQFF TRBV5-4 NA TRBJ2-1 NA
TGTGCCAGCAGTCAAGACAGGGCTGGCAATCAGCCCCAGCATTTT CASSQDRAGNQPQHF TRBV7-2 TRBD1 TRBJ1-5 few
TGTGCCAGCAGCGTTAGGGCGGGAGAGGGTGAGCAGTTCTTC CASSVRAGEGEQFF TRBV9 TRBD2 TRBJ2-1 NA